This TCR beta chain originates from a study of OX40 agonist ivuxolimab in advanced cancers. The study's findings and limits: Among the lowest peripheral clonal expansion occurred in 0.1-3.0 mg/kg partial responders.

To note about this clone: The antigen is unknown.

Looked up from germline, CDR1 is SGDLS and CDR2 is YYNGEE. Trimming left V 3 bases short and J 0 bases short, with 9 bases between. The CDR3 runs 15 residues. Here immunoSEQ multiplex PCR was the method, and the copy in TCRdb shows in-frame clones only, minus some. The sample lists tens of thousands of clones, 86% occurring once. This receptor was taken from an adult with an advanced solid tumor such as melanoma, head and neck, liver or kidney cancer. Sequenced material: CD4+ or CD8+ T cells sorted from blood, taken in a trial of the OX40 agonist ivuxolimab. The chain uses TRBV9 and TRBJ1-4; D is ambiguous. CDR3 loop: CASSAQTATNEKLFF. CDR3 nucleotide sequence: TGTGCCAGCAGCGCCCAGACCGCAACTAATGAAAAACTGTTTTTT. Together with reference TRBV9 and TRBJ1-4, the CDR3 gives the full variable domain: DSGVTQTPKHLITATGQRVTLRCSPRSGDLSVYWYQQSLDQGLQFLIQYYNGEERAKGNILERFSAQQFPDLHSELNLSSLELGDSALYFCASSAQTATNEKLFFGSGTQLSVL.